This is a list of T cell receptor beta chains from one sample in a study of cytomegalovirus exposure and HLA in healthy donors. The repertoire was sequenced with immunoSEQ multiplex PCR; TCRdb's copy has only in-frame clones and lacks some. The repertoire holds some 140,000 clones, with 65% to 70% as singletons. Sequencing was performed on PBMCs. Receptor source: a human donor in good health. Both conserved end residues are part of each CDR3. D genes are given only for firm matches. Expanded clones get a size class; other rows say once, few or many, or leave the size out.

clone_size	v_call	cdr3_length	d_call	j_call	cdr3_aa	cdr3_nt
once	TRBV2	11	-	TRBJ1-2	CASSVMRGYTF	TGTGCCAGCAGTGTTATGAGGGGCTACACCTTC
-	TRBV7-8	16	TRBD2	TRBJ2-7	CASSLRLAGVNYEQYF	TGTGCCAGCAGCCTCAGACTAGCGGGAGTAAACTACGAGCAGTACTTC
few	TRBV10-3	14	-	TRBJ2-2	CAISSTAVPGELFF	TGTGCCATCAGTTCGACCGCGGTCCCCGGGGAGCTGTTTTTT
few	TRBV7-2	15	-	TRBJ2-7	CASSLKGRGDYEQYF	TGTGCCAGCAGCTTAAAGGGCAGGGGCGACTACGAGCAGTACTTC
-	TRBV28	14	-	TRBJ1-4	CASSAGQGGEKLFF	TGTGCCAGCAGTGCCGGGCAGGGAGGTGAAAAACTGTTTTTT
few	TRBV28	15	-	TRBJ1-2	CASSSSSGHYYGYTF	TGTGCCAGCAGTTCGTCCTCGGGACACTACTATGGCTACACCTTC
once	TRBV6-6	14	TRBD2	TRBJ2-5	CASSNWTSLETQYF	TGTGCCAGCAGCAACTGGACTAGTTTAGAGACCCAGTACTTC
-	TRBV28	14	TRBD1	TRBJ1-5	CASSRTGADQPQHF	TGTGCCAGCAGCCGGACAGGGGCGGATCAGCCCCAGCATTTT
-	TRBV27	14	-	TRBJ1-5	CASSLIQGNQPQHF	TGTGCCAGCAGTTTAATTCAGGGCAATCAGCCCCAGCATTTT
-	TRBV11-2	19	TRBD2	TRBJ2-2	CASSLDYLRLADPAWELFF	TGTGCCAGCAGCTTAGATTATCTCCGACTAGCGGACCCGGCGTGGGAGCTGTTTTTT
-	TRBV7-2	19	TRBD2	TRBJ2-2	CASSLGGIPGTSGTGELFF	TGTGCCAGCAGCTTAGGAGGTATACCCGGGACTAGTGGTACCGGGGAGCTGTTTTTT
-	TRBV11-3	11	-	TRBJ2-5	CASSYQGTQYF	TGTGCCAGCAGCTATCAGGGGACCCAGTACTTC
-	TRBV2	14	-	TRBJ2-5	CASSPLAPQETQYF	TGTGCCAGCAGTCCCCTAGCGCCTCAAGAGACCCAGTACTTC
-	TRBV7-2	15	TRBD2	TRBJ2-2	CASSLTSGNTGELFF	TGTGCCAGCAGCTTAACTAGCGGTAACACCGGGGAGCTGTTTTTT
-	TRBV18	11	-	TRBJ2-7	CASSPSGEQYF	TGTGCCAGCTCACCAAGCGGCGAGCAGTACTTC
-	TRBV15	17	TRBD1	TRBJ1-4	CATSRARGDRANEKLFF	TGTGCCACCAGCAGAGCCCGAGGGGACAGGGCTAATGAAAAACTGTTTTTT
-	TRBV7-9	12	-	TRBJ1-2	CASSLRGYEYTF	TGTGCCAGCAGCTTAAGGGGATACGAGTACACCTTC
-	TRBV7-8	15	-	TRBJ1-2	CASSDSGVFGYGYTF	TGTGCCAGCAGCGACTCGGGGGTCTTCGGGTATGGCTACACCTTC
-	TRBV4-1	15	TRBD1	TRBJ1-1	CASSRSTGVVTEAFF	TGCGCCAGCAGCCGATCAACAGGGGTCGTCACTGAAGCTTTCTTT
-	TRBV5-1	14	TRBD1	TRBJ2-1	CASSTATGFGEQFF	TGCGCCAGCAGCACCGCGACAGGGTTTGGTGAGCAGTTCTTC
-	TRBV6-1	13	TRBD1	TRBJ1-2	CASRQGAGYGYTF	TGTGCCAGCAGACAGGGGGCTGGCTATGGCTACACCTTC
once	TRBV7-6	16	-	TRBJ2-4	CASSLAGGGGSNIQYF	TGTGCCAGCAGCTTAGCGGGAGGGGGGGGGAGTAACATTCAGTACTTC
few	TRBV28	14	-	TRBJ1-1	CASSQGPRGTEAFF	TGTGCCAGCAGTCAGGGTCCCCGGGGGACTGAAGCTTTCTTT
-	TRBV9	15	-	TRBJ2-3	CASSVGLQLSDTQYF	TGTGCCAGCAGCGTAGGTTTACAGCTTTCAGATACGCAGTATTTT
-	TRBV2	13	-	TRBJ1-5	CASSEGLTRPQHF	TGTGCCAGCAGTGAAGGGTTGACACGGCCCCAGCATTTT
-	TRBV29-1	14	-	TRBJ1-1	CSVESRGYSTEAFF	TGCAGCGTTGAAAGCAGGGGCTATAGCACTGAAGCTTTCTTT
-	TRBV5-4	16	-	TRBJ2-1	CASSLGFGTQNNEQFF	TGTGCCAGCAGCTTGGGTTTTGGGACTCAGAACAATGAGCAGTTCTTC
-	TRBV7-9	18	TRBD2	TRBJ2-2	CASSLEVAGPRRGGELFF	TGTGCCAGCAGCTTAGAGGTAGCGGGGCCCAGAAGGGGCGGGGAGCTGTTTTTT
-	TRBV7-9	12	-	TRBJ1-1	CASSLPRAEAFF	TGTGCCAGCAGCCTACCCCGGGCTGAAGCTTTCTTT